The T cell receptor beta chain under discussion was sequenced for a study of blood T cell repertoires in COVID-19. The wider study: Sites in the United States, Italy and Spain provided acute and convalescent COVID-19 samples. From T cells, B-cell-depleted T cells, or PBMCs came the material, which was cDNA or gDNA.

This clone was picked up one time. Original analysis: From reference gene primer amplification, estimates of nucleated cell counts were derived. The assay was immunoSEQ multiplex PCR, and TCRdb's table has in-frame clones only and misses some. V and J calls plus clone size are reproduced from that table; the DNA served to infer D and trimming. This table has 250,000 to 300,000 clones, approximately 90% appearing once. Per germline, CDR1 LNHDA and CDR2 SQIVND (reference sequence). V was pared by 7 bases and J by 3 bases, with 10 bases of the junction left unmatched. The CDR3 totals 16 residues. The origin of this receptor is a man aged 35 to 55 with acute or convalescent COVID-19. The V gene is TRBV19, the J gene TRBJ2-1; 9 nucleotides match TRBD2. The specimen sequenced was peripheral blood. The CDR3 DNA sequence: TGTGCCAGTACCTTAACGCTGCGGGGGGGCTACAATGAGCAGTTCTTC. This sequence encodes CASTLTLRGGYNEQFF.